One and the same sample provided the 32 T cell receptor beta chains below, sequenced in a study of T-cell reconstitution after alpha-beta-depleted transplantation in children. A TCRbeta library incorporating unique molecular identifiers was prepared. TCRdb re-called the PCR reads with MiXCR, one entry per CDR3 protein. This table holds 440,000 or so distinct CDR3 sequences, 11% found once. Sequenced here: PBMCs from the stem cell graft donor, sampled from the stem cell graft. The receptors originated from a human donor who donated a stem cell graft to a child with acute myeloid leukemia.

Comment on this clonotype: A read error is likely, as this CDR3 ends without the conserved phenylalanine or tryptophan. No DNA is shown, since the ends of the CDR3 on it are uncertain; the CDR3 is the one TCRdb lists. The CDR3 sequence is CATSDTRGLSRGGTDI. The rearrangement joins TRBV24-1 to TRBJ2-3; TRBD2, the table's D call, was not compared with the DNA. CDR1 is KGHDR and CDR2 is SFDVKD in the germline V gene. The CDR3 contains 16 residues when both ends are counted.

The rearrangement links TRBV12-5 to TRBJ2-2; D is unresolved. Trimming cost V 2 bases and J 1 base, with 2 bases left between them. The CDR3 spans 13 residues. Germline-derived CDR1 and CDR2 are LGHNT and FRNRAP. The CDR3 reads CASGLRNTGELFF. CDR3 nucleotides: TGTGCTAGTGGTTTGCGGAACACCGGGGAGCTGTTTTTT.

This clonotype was observed a handful of times. The J gene is TRBJ1-1, the V gene TRBV7-9, with D possibly matching TRBD1 (5 bases). In germline, CDR1 is SEHNR, CDR2 FQNEAQ (reference sequence). This CDR3 has 14 residues. The V gene lost 8 bases and the J gene lost 3 bases, with 16 bases spanning the gap. CDR3 nucleotide sequence: TGTGCCAGCGAAGCACCGGGGCGGGACACTGAAGCTTTCTTT. It encodes CASEAPGRDTEAFF. Together with reference TRBV7-9 and TRBJ1-1, the CDR3 gives the full variable domain: DTGVSQNPRHKITKRGQNVTFRCDPISEHNRLYWYRQTLGQGPEFLTYFQNEAQLEKSRLLSDRFSAERPKGSFSTLEIQRTEQGDSAMYLCASEAPGRDTEAFFGQGTRLTVV.

The rearrangement uses TRBV12-3 or TRBV12-4 and TRBJ1-3, with no clear D. V was pared by 6 bases and J by 2 bases, with 11 bases between. This CDR3 has 14 amino acids. The CDR3 reads CASRPQAPGNTIYF. CDR3 in DNA: TGTGCCAGCAGACCGCAGGCTCCTGGAAACACCATATATTTT.

This rearrangement joins TRBV5-1 to TRBJ2-3, with a weak D call TRBD1 (7 bases). V gave up 0 bases and J gave up 4 bases, with 15 bases separating them. The CDR3 spans 16 residues. In germline, CDR1 is SGHRS, CDR2 YFSETQ. CDR3 residues: CASSLAVSGGSDTQYF. As DNA, the CDR3 is TGCGCCAGCAGCTTGGCAGTTTCAGGGGGGTCAGATACGCAGTATTTT.

The V gene is TRBV6-5, the J gene TRBJ2-5; D gene uncertain. CDR1 is MNHEY and CDR2 is SVGAGI in the germline V gene. This CDR3 contains 15 residues. V dropped 2 bases and J dropped 1 base, with 11 bases sitting between them. The DNA for the CDR3 is TGTGCCAGCAGTTACGGGTCGCCAGGCCAAGAGACCCAGTACTTC. It is translated as CASSYGSPGQETQYF.

This clonotype was found a few times. V is TRBV11-2 and J is TRBJ2-7; D is unclear. Germline V gene data show CDR1 as SGHAT and CDR2 as FQNNGV. Trimming took 3 bases from V and 2 from J, leaving 8 bases between them. The CDR3 is made up of 13 amino acids. CDR3 sequence (DNA): TGTGCCAGCAGCTTCACCAGAGCCTACGAGCAGTACTTC. Protein sequence: CASSFTRAYEQYF.

This clonotype was seen repeatedly, ten times or more. The chain has TRBV18 and TRBJ2-7; a weak D match, TRBD1 (6 bases). Germline CDR1 is KGHSH and CDR2 is LQKENI. This CDR3 is built from 15 residues. Trimming cost V 3 bases and J 2 bases, with 14 bases left between them. In nucleotides, the CDR3 is TGTGCCAGCTCACCGCCAGCGGCAGGGGCCTACGAGCAGTACTTC. The encoded protein is CASSPPAAGAYEQYF.

The sample holds a few counts of this clonotype. This chain uses TRBV7-9 with TRBJ2-7, with D maybe TRBD1 (5 bases). V was trimmed by 1 base and J by 8 bases, leaving 9 bases between them. Germline lookup yields CDR1 SEHNR and CDR2 FQNEAQ (reference sequence). This CDR3 is 12 amino acids long. The CDR3 loop reads CASSLGQSQQYF. The CDR3, as DNA: TGTGCCAGCAGCTTAGGACAGTCCCAGCAGTACTTC.

V and J are TRBV18 and TRBJ2-7, with TRBD1 matching 10 bases. Looked up from germline, CDR1 is KGHSH and CDR2 is LQKENI. The J segment lost 10 bases and the V segment lost 0 bases, leaving 9 bases of the junction unmatched. The CDR3 extends over 15 amino acids. CDR3 nucleotide sequence: TGTGCCAGCTCACCACCAGGGACAGGGGCGGGCGAACAGTACGTC. Amino acids: CASSPPGTGAGEQYV.

This clonotype was picked up many times. J is TRBJ2-2 and V is TRBV20-1; the D call may be TRBD1 or TRBD2 (5 bases each). V lost 3 bases to trimming and J lost 7 bases, with 21 bases between them. Germline V gene lookup returns CDR1 DFQATT and CDR2 SNEGSKA (reference sequence). The CDR3 runs 16 residues. This CDR3 reads CSASGLGGKRGGELFF. CDR3 nucleotides: TGCAGTGCTAGCGGCCTTGGGGGAAAGAGAGGCGGGGAGCTGTTTTTT.

This clonotype was detected a few times. V and J are TRBV27 and TRBJ1-4, with D possibly TRBD1 on 6 matching bases. The CDR3 extends over 13 amino acids. Germline CDR1 MNHEY, CDR2 SMNVEV (reference sequence). The V and J ends lost 6 bases and 8 bases respectively, with 13 bases between them. The CDR3 DNA follows: TGTGCCAGCAGAGAACAGGGTGAGGAAAAACTGTTTTTT. This encodes CASREQGEEKLFF. Full variable domain (outside the CDR3, taken from reference TRBV27 and TRBJ1-4): EAQVTQNPRYLITVTGKKLTVTCSQNMNHEYMSWYRQDPGLGLRQIYYSMNVEVTDKGDVPEGYKVSRKEKRNFPLILESPSPNQTSLYFCASREQGEEKLFFGSGTQLSVL.

The chain recombines TRBV4-3 with TRBJ2-3, with unresolved D. Trimming left V 1 base short and J 2 bases short, with 7 bases between. The CDR3 contains 14 residues. CDR1 LGHNA and CDR2 YSLEER come from the germline V gene. CDR3 nucleotide sequence: TGCGCCAGCAGCCAAGGGTGGTACACAGATACGCAGTATTTT. Its translation is CASSQGWYTDTQYF.

This rearrangement joins TRBV3-1 to TRBJ2-7, with D possibly matching TRBD2 (5 bases). This CDR3 spans 13 amino acids. The V gene lost 2 bases and the J gene lost 6 bases, with 11 bases spanning the gap. From germline, CDR1 is LGHDT and CDR2 YNNKEL (reference sequence). The CDR3 spells CASSQILGSEQYF. For the CDR3, the DNA is TGTGCCAGCAGCCAAATACTAGGGTCCGAGCAGTACTTC.

The chain is built from TRBV20-1 and TRBJ2-3; 7 positions match TRBD1. Germline V gives CDR1 DFQATT, CDR2 SNEGSKA (reference sequence). The ends lost 4 bases at V and 6 bases at J; junction bases unmatched: 10. This CDR3 is built from 14 residues. The DNA of the CDR3 is TGCAGTGCTAATAAGGGGGCGCGTGAGGATACGCAGTATTTT. Translating gives CSANKGAREDTQYF.

This clonotype appeared a few times. The chain uses TRBV6-5 and TRBJ2-1; possible D gene TRBD2, 5 bases. Trimming took off 3 bases at V and 0 bases at J, with 9 bases between the two ends. CDR1 is MNHEY, CDR2 SVGAGI, per germline. CDR3 length: 15 amino acids. CDR3 sequence: CASSYSRGSYNEQFF. The CDR3 DNA is TGTGCCAGCAGTTATTCCCGGGGCTCCTACAATGAGCAGTTCTTC.

The rearrangement uses TRBV30 and TRBJ2-3; TRBD2 matches at 9 bases. Germline-derived CDR1 and CDR2 are GTSNPN and SVGIG (reference sequence). There are 17 residues in the CDR3. V shed 4 bases and J 4 bases; nucleotides not matched to a gene: 15. CDR3 DNA sequence: TGTGCCTGGAACCTGCTGGGGGGGGTAGCGGGAGCAGATACGCAGTATTTT. It codes for CAWNLLGGVAGADTQYF.

This chain's CDR3 is CASSQDSGGSNTGELFF. The CDR3 coding sequence is TGTGCCAGCAGCCAAGATTCGGGGGGATCGAACACCGGGGAGCTGTTTTTT. The rearrangement uses TRBV4-2 and TRBJ2-2; 7 positions match TRBD2. CDR1 and CDR2 from the germline V gene are LGHNA and YNFKEQ. The CDR3 runs to 17 residues. Trimming removed 0 bases from V and 0 bases from J; junction bases left unmatched: 4.

This clonotype was picked up a small number of times. The chain links TRBV20-1 to TRBJ1-5; possibly TRBD1 for D (5 bases). In germline, CDR1 is DFQATT, CDR2 SNEGSKA (reference sequence). V was clipped by 3 bases and J by 0 bases, with 12 bases between them. This CDR3 comprises 15 residues. As DNA, the CDR3 is TGCAGTGCTAGGATACAGGAGAATAGCAATCAGCCCCAGCATTTT. This gives the protein CSARIQENSNQPQHF.

This clonotype was seen a few times. The chain has TRBV5-1 and TRBJ2-3; TRBD2 matches 10 bases. The CDR3 extends over 15 amino acids. V was pared by 6 bases and J by 2 bases, with 6 bases of the junction left unmatched. Per germline, CDR1 SGHRS and CDR2 YFSETQ. The CDR3 here is CASTGGTSDTDTQYF. The CDR3 coding sequence is TGCGCCAGCACCGGGGGGACTAGCGACACAGATACGCAGTATTTT.

The CDR3 sequence is CASSDGTAEQFF. The CDR3 coding sequence is TGTGCCAGCAGCGATGGTACAGCAGAGCAGTTCTTC. The chain combines TRBV6-1 with TRBJ2-1; D is undetermined. V was pared by 6 bases and J by 10 bases, with 13 bases between. Germline assignment: CDR1 MNHNS and CDR2 SASEGT. CDR3 size: 12 residues.

This clonotype has at least ten counts. V gene TRBV29-1 combines with J gene TRBJ2-1; D unclear. The V gene's germline CDR1 is SQVTM and CDR2 ANQGSEA. V gave up 4 bases and J gave up 7 bases, with 8 bases separating them. The CDR3 extends over 11 amino acids. The CDR3 sequence is CSVVRGNEQFF. For the CDR3, the DNA is TGCAGCGTTGTTCGAGGTAATGAGCAGTTCTTC.

Notes on this clonotype: The junction departs from the called germline gene at one end, perhaps through a read error. This chain uses TRBV7-7 with TRBJ1-4; maybe TRBD1 (6 bases). This CDR3 has 18 residues. Germline V gene lookup returns CDR1 SSHAT and CDR2 FNYEAQ (reference sequence). The CDR3 reads CASSLSPSPTGESEKLFF. Written as DNA, the CDR3 is TGTGCTAGCAGCTTATCCCCATCGCCGACAGGAGAGAGTGAAAAACTGTTTTTT.

This clonotype was observed a few times. The J gene is TRBJ2-5, the V gene TRBV12-3 or TRBV12-4; D could derive from TRBD1 or TRBD2 (5 bases each). The CDR3 length is 12 residues. The ends were cut back, 5 bases at V and 5 bases at J, with 9 bases in the middle. The CDR3 DNA follows: TGTGCCAGCAGTCCCGGGGACGAGACCCAGTACTTC. Its translation is CASSPGDETQYF.

This clonotype was observed a handful of times. This chain joins TRBV6-5 and TRBJ2-1, with 11 positions matching TRBD1. The CDR3 runs 16 residues. Trimming cost V 5 bases and J 9 bases; bases outside gene matches: 12. Per germline, CDR1 MNHEY and CDR2 SVGAGI. The CDR3: CASSLIGQGASTEQFF. In nucleotides, the CDR3 is TGTGCCAGCAGTCTAATCGGACAGGGGGCCAGTACTGAGCAGTTCTTC.

In this sample, this clonotype turned up a few times. This rearrangement joins TRBV5-1 to TRBJ1-3; possibly TRBD1 for D (5 bases). The germline V gene has CDR1 SGHRS and CDR2 YFSETQ. This CDR3 contains 20 residues. V was clipped by 2 bases and J by 0 bases, with 24 bases between them. This chain's CDR3 is CASSFHQGRALSFSGNTIYF. The CDR3, as DNA: TGCGCCAGCAGCTTCCACCAGGGACGGGCCCTTTCCTTCTCTGGAAACACCATATATTTT.

The chain uses TRBV7-2 and TRBJ2-1; a possible D gene is TRBD2 (6 bases). CDR1 SGHTA and CDR2 FQGNSA come from the germline V gene. V gave up 7 bases and J gave up 6 bases, with 19 bases separating them. The CDR3 is 15 amino acids. CDR3 amino acids: CASIPGTPRTNEQFF. CDR3 DNA: TGTGCCAGCATCCCCGGGACTCCACGGACCAATGAGCAGTTCTTC. Combining the CDR3 with reference TRBV7-2 and TRBJ2-1 gives the whole variable domain GAGVSQSPSNKVTEKGKDVELRCDPISGHTALYWYRQSLGQGLEFLIYFQGNSAPDKSGLPSDRFSAERTGGSVSTLTIQRTQQEDSAVYLCASIPGTPRTNEQFFGPGTRLTVL.

This chain joins TRBV20-1 and TRBJ2-1, with TRBD2 matching over 9 bases. The V and J ends lost 3 bases and 5 bases, in that order; junction bases with no gene match: 11. The CDR3 sequence is 16 residues long. CDR1 is DFQATT and CDR2 is SNEGSKA in the germline V gene (reference sequence). This CDR3 reads CSASAIAGAQDNEQFF. CDR3 in DNA: TGCAGTGCTAGTGCCATAGCGGGGGCACAGGACAATGAGCAGTTCTTC.

This clonotype was counted ten times or more. V is TRBV11-2 and J is TRBJ2-3; D remains ambiguous. The CDR3 is 15 residues long. Germline assignment: CDR1 SGHAT and CDR2 FQNNGV. The V and J ends lost 1 base and 2 bases respectively, with 10 bases between them. The CDR3 protein is CASSLGQVHTDTQYF. Written as DNA, the CDR3 is TGTGCCAGCAGCTTAGGCCAGGTGCACACAGATACGCAGTATTTT. Based on the CDR3 plus reference TRBV11-2 and TRBJ2-3, the full variable domain is EAGVAQSPRYKIIEKRQSVAFWCNPISGHATLYWYQQILGQGPKLLIQFQNNGVVDDSQLPKDRFSAERLKGVDSTLKIQPAKLEDSAVYLCASSLGQVHTDTQYFGPGTRLTVL.

The chain employs TRBV2 and TRBJ2-1; 11 nucleotides align to TRBD2. CDR1 and CDR2 from the germline V gene are SNHLY and FYNNEI. This CDR3 has 15 amino acids. J lost 8 bases, V lost 6 bases, and 9 bases had no gene match. The DNA of the CDR3 is TGTGCCAGCAGCCAAACTAGCGGGAGTCCCCATGAGCAGTTCTTC. Its translation: CASSQTSGSPHEQFF. The full variable domain, its missing parts supplied by reference TRBV2 and TRBJ2-1, is EPEVTQTPSHQVTQMGQEVILRCVPISNHLYFYWYRQILGQKVEFLVSFYNNEISEKSEIFDDQFSVERPDGSNFTLKIRSTKLEDSAMYFCASSQTSGSPHEQFFGPGTRLTVL.

This clonotype was seen only a few times. The chain combines TRBV5-1 with TRBJ2-1, with D hard to call. The CDR3 covers 16 residues. V lost 0 bases to trimming and J lost 9 bases, with 19 bases between them. Germline loops: CDR1 SGHRS, CDR2 YFSETQ. CDR3 in amino acids: CASSLEASGKYSEQFF. The CDR3 nucleotides read TGCGCCAGCAGCTTGGAAGCCTCAGGAAAGTATAGTGAGCAGTTCTTC.

The chain uses TRBV5-1 and TRBJ2-7, with 9 bases identical to TRBD2. The CDR3 runs to 13 residues. CDR1 and CDR2 (germline): SGHRS, YFSETQ. The V and J ends lost 4 bases and 5 bases, in that order; junction bases with no gene match: 4. CDR3 loop: CASSGLAGHEQYF. The CDR3 DNA reads TGCGCCAGCAGCGGTCTAGCGGGACACGAGCAGTACTTC.